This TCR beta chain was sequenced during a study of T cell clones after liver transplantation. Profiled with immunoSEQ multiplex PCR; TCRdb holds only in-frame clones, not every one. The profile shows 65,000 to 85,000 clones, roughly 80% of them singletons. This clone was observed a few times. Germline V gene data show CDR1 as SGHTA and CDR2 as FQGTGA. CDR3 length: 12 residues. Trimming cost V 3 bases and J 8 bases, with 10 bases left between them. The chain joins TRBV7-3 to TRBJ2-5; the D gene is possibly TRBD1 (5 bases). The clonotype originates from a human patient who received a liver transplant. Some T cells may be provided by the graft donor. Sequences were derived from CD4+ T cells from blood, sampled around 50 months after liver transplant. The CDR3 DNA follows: TGTGCCAGCAGCTTGGACAAGAGAACCCAGTACTTC. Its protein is CASSLDKRTQYF.